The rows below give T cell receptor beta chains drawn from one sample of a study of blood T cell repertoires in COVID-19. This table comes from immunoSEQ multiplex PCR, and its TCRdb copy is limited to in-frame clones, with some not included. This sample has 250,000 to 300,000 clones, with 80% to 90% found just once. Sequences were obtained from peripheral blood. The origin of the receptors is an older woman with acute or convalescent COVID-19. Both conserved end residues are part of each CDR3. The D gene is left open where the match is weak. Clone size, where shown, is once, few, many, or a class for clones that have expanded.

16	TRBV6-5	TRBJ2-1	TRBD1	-	CASSYLTGPLHNEQFF	TGTGCCAGCAGTTACCTGACAGGGCCTTTACACAATGAGCAGTTCTTC
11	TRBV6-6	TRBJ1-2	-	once	CASSLRDGYTF	TGTGCCAGCAGTCTTCGTGATGGCTACACCTTC
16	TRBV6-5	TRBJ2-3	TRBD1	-	CASSYRRQGARDTQYF	TGTGCCAGCAGTTACCGAAGGCAGGGGGCGAGAGATACGCAGTATTTT
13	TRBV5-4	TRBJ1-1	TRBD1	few	CASSLGQGAEAFF	TGTGCCAGCAGCTTGGGACAGGGCGCTGAAGCTTTCTTT
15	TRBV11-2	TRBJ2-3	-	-	CASSRQTRYTDTQYF	TGTGCCAGCAGCCGCCAAACTAGATACACAGATACGCAGTATTTT
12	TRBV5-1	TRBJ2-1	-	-	CASGPGKNEQFF	TGCGCCAGCGGTCCAGGTAAAAATGAGCAGTTCTTC
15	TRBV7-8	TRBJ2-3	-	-	CASRVGGAILDTQYF	TGTGCCAGCAGGGTGGGGGGGGCGATTCTAGATACGCAGTATTTT
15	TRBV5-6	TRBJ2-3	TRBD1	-	CASSRRQGARDTQYF	TGTGCCAGCAGCCGACGACAGGGGGCGCGTGATACGCAGTATTTT
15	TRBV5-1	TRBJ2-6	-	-	CASGPRGDGANVLTF	TGCGCCAGCGGACCCAGGGGAGATGGGGCCAACGTCCTGACTTTC
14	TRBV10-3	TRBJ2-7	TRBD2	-	CAISGRDYSYEQYF	TGTGCCATCAGTGGCCGGGACTACTCCTACGAGCAGTACTTC
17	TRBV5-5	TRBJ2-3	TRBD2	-	CASSSVGTSGGTDTQYF	TGTGCCAGCAGCTCGGTCGGGACTAGCGGGGGCACAGATACGCAGTATTTT
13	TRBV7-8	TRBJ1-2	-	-	CASSPVREGGYTF	TGTGCCAGCAGCCCCGTTCGGGAGGGCGGCTACACCTTC
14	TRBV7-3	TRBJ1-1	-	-	CASSLDGPNTEAFF	TGTGCCAGCAGCTTAGATGGCCCCAACACTGAAGCTTTCTTT
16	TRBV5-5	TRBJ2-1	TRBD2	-	CASRRLAGDLYNEQFF	TGTGCCAGCAGGCGACTAGCGGGGGACCTCTACAATGAGCAGTTCTTC
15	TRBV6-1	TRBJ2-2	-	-	CASSELAQNTGELFF	TGTGCCAGCAGTGAACTGGCCCAGAACACCGGGGAGCTGTTTTTT
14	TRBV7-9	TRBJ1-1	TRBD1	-	CASSSGQGHTEAFF	TGTGCCAGCAGCTCCGGACAGGGACACACTGAAGCTTTCTTT
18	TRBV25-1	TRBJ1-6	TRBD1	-	CASSETGTGAAYNSPLHF	TGTGCCAGCAGTGAAACCGGGACAGGGGCAGCCTATAATTCACCCCTCCACTTT
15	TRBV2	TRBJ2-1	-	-	CASRGWGGFNNEQFF	TGTGCCAGCCGAGGTTGGGGGGGCTTTAACAATGAGCAGTTCTTC
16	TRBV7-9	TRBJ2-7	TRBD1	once	CASSLLVTGLRYEQYF	TGTGCCAGCAGCTTACTGGTGACAGGGTTGAGGTACGAGCAGTACTTC
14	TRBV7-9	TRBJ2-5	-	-	CASSYRGGVETQYF	TGTGCCAGCAGCTACCGGGGAGGCGTGGAGACCCAGTACTTC
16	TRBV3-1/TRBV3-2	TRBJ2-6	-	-	CASSSGILSGANVLTF	TGTGCCAGCAGCTCAGGGATCCTCTCTGGGGCCAACGTCCTGACTTTC
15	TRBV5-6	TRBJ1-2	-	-	CASSGRQDVFYGYTF	TGTGCCAGCAGCGGGCGACAGGACGTCTTCTATGGCTACACCTTC
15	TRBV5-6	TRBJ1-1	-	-	CASSLLTTGSRIAFF	TGTGCCAGCAGCTTGCTGACCACCGGGAGCCGGATAGCTTTCTTT
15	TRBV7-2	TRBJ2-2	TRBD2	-	CASIRGGSNTGELFF	TGTGCCAGCATACGGGGGGGCTCGAACACCGGGGAGCTGTTTTTT
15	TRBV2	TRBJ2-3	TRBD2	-	CASSGLTSGTDTQYF	TGTGCCAGCAGTGGATTAACTAGCGGGACCGATACGCAGTATTTT
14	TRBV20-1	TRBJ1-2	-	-	CSASKGVEAYGYTF	TGCAGTGCTAGTAAGGGGGTCGAGGCCTATGGCTACACCTTC
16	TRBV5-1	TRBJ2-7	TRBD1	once	CASSRTGTGDSYEQYF	TGCGCCAGCAGCCGGACCGGGACAGGGGATTCCTACGAGCAGTACTTC
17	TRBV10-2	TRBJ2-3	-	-	CASSAPRQAPNTDTQYF	TGCGCCAGCAGTGCCCCCCGACAGGCCCCTAACACAGATACGCAGTATTTT
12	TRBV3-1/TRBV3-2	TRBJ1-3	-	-	CASSQGTNTIYF	TGTGCCAGCAGCCAGGGCACGAACACCATATATTTT
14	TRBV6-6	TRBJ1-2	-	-	CASSPRHLNYGYTF	TGTGCCAGCAGTCCCCGACATCTTAACTATGGCTACACCTTC
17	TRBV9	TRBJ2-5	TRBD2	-	CASSVGASGPSRETQYF	TGTGCCAGCAGCGTAGGGGCTAGCGGCCCGTCGCGGGAGACCCAGTACTTC
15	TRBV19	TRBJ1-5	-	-	CASSMGGISNQPQHF	TGTGCCAGTAGTATGGGGGGTATTAGCAATCAGCCCCAGCATTTT